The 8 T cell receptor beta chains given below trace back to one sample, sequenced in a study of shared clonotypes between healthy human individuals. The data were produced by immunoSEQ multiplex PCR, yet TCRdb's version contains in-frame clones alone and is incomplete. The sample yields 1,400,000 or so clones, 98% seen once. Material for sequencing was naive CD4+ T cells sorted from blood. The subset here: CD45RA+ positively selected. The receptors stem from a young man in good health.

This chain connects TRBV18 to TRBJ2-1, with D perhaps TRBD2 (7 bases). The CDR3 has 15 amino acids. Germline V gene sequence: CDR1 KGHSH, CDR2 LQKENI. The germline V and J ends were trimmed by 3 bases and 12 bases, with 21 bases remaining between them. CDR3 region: CASSPIPSGQGWQFF. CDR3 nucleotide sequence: TGTGCCAGCTCACCTATTCCTAGCGGTCAGGGGTGGCAGTTCTTC.

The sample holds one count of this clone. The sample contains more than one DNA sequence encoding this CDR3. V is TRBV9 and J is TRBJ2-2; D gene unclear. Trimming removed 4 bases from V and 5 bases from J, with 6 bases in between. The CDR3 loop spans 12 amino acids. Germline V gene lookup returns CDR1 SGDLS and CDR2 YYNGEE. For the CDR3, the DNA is TGTGCCAGCAGCATATTTACCGGGGAGCTGTTTTTT. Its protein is CASSIFTGELFF.

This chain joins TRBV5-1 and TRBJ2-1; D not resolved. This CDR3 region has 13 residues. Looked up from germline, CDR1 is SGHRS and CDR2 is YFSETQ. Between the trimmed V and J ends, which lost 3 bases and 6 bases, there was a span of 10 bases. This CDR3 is CASSWRIGNEQFF. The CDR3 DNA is TGCGCCAGCAGCTGGAGAATTGGCAATGAGCAGTTCTTC.

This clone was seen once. CDR3 loop: CASSSRGGGYETQYF. The CDR3 DNA follows: TGTGCCAGTAGTTCCAGGGGTGGGGGATACGAGACCCAGTACTTC. The rearrangement links TRBV19 to TRBJ2-5, with D maybe TRBD1 (6 bases). V was shortened by 5 bases and J by 5 bases, with 18 bases between the two germline ends. The CDR3 is 15 residues long. CDR1 LNHDA and CDR2 SQIVND come from the germline V gene (reference sequence).

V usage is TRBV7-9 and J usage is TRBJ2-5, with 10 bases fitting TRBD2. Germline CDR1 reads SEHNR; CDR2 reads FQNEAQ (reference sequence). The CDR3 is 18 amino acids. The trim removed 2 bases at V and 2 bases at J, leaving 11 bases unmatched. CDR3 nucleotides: TGTGCCAGCAGCTTACAAAGCGGGAGGGCCCTACGGCAAGAGACCCAGTACTTC. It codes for CASSLQSGRALRQETQYF.

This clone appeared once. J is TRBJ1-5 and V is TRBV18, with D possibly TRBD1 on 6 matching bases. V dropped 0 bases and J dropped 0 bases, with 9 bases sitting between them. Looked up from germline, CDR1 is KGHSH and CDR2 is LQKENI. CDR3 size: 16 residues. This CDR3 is CASSPPGTNSNQPQHF. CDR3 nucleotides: TGTGCCAGCTCACCACCCGGGACAAATAGCAATCAGCCCCAGCATTTT.

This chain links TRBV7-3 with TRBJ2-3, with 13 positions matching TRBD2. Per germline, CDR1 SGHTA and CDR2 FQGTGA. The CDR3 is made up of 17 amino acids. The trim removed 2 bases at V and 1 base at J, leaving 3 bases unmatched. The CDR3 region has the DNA TGTGCCAGCAGCTTACGGACTAGCGGGAGTGGCACAGATACGCAGTATTTT. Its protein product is CASSLRTSGSGTDTQYF.

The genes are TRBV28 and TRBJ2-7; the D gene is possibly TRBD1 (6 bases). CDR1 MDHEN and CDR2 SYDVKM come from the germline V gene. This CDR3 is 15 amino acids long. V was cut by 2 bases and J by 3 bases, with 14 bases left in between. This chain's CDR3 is CASSLEGRGFYEQYF. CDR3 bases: TGTGCCAGCAGTTTAGAAGGCAGGGGCTTCTACGAGCAGTACTTC.